This paragraph reports one T cell receptor (beta chain). A second PCR of about 7 to 12 cycles used a sample-barcoded 5' primer and a J-beta primer mix. TCRdb reanalysed the 5' RACE reads using MiXCR and keeps one entry per CDR3 protein. The table records hundreds of thousands of distinct CDR3 sequences, roughly three fifths of them present only once. Per-sample PBMC isolation yielded at least 6.5 million cells. The CDR3 has 13 residues. CDR1 is DFQATT and CDR2 is SNEGSKA in the germline V gene (reference sequence). Trimming pared 6 bases from V and 5 bases from J, leaving 16 bases between. This sample was included in a study of blood T cells in healthy people across ages.

The chain has TRBV20-1 and TRBJ1-2; D is ambiguous. The source is a man between 60 and 75 years old in good health. The sequenced sample consisted of blood. CDR3: CSAPSPTLYGYTF. The CDR3 region has the DNA TGCAGTGCGCCCTCCCCGACCCTATATGGCTACACCTTC.